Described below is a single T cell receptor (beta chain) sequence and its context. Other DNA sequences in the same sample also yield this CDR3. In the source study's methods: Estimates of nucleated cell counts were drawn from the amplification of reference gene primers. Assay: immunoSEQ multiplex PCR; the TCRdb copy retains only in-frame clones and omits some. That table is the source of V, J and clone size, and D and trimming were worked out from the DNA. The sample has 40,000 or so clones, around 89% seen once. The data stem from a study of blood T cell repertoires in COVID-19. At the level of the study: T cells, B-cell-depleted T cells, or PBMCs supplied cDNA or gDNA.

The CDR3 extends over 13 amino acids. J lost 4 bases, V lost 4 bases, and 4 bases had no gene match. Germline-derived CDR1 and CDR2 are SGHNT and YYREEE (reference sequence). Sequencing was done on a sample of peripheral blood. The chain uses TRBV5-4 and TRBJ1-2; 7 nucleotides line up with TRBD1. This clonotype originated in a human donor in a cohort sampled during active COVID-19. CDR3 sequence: CASSLTGSYGYTF. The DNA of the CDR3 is TGTGCCAGCAGCCTGACAGGGAGCTATGGCTACACCTTC. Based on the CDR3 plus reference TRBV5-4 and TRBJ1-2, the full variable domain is ETGVTQSPTHLIKTRGQQVTLRCSSQSGHNTVSWYQQALGQGPQFIFQYYREEENGRGNFPPRFSGLQFPNYSSELNVNALELDDSALYLCASSLTGSYGYTFGSGTRLTVV.